Given below is one TCR beta chain in context. It has no known antigen specificity. The record has no base qualities; no much larger clone is one base away. These data are taken from a study of cytomegalovirus exposure and HLA in healthy donors (dated by TCRdb to about 2017). With respect to the entire study: An earlier analysis of 587 of the donors reported about 260 Gb of sequence data and 117 million unique TCR beta sequences obtained from about 179 million T cells. Five DR-DQ haplotypes were treated as single units for association and clustering because of strong linkage in the cohort. HLA typing included class I and class II loci at four-digit resolution. Rather than drawing on any new phenotypic data, the later analysis identified candidate immune exposures from TCR beta sequences and the way those sequences occurred across donors. To predict cytomegalovirus infection status, the study combined high-throughput TCR immunosequencing, statistical association of individual TCRs with disease status, and machine learning. The genetic ancestry cluster associated with self-reported Caucasian donors included approximately 85% of the roughly 400 genotyped donors. Across roughly 420 genotyped donors of the cohort, an average of approximately 240,000 unique TCR beta nucleotide sequences per donor were sequenced, and approximately 17% of those sequences were non-productive. Every discovery cohort repertoire had been produced on one sequencing platform. Donor age, sex, ethnicity and CMV serostatus were compiled together with the repertoire data. A separate validation cohort of roughly 130 different subjects was used in addition to the roughly 620-subject first cohort. In a later analysis, previously published TCR beta repertoires from 666 donors were re-analyzed and high-resolution HLA genotyping was added so that TCR occurrence patterns could be studied. The study aimed to test whether signatures of past pathogen exposure could be identified by cataloging public T cell receptors. Using immunosequencing, the study profiled T cell repertoires from fewer than 850 subjects and related those repertoires to cytomegalovirus serostatus. The number of donors typed differed by locus, with roughly 620-630 for A, B, C, DRB1 and DQB1, more than 500 for DQA1, nearly 610 for DPA1, and approximately 470 for DPB1. A later genetic analysis used genome-wide SNP genotypes for about 65% of the 666 donors, treating that subset as a discovery cohort. An earlier analysis of around 580 of the donors used high-throughput TCR beta sequencing to judge whether each TCR beta V gene segment behaved as functional or pseudogenic. About 300 gigabases of sequencing data and approximately 84 million unique TCR sequences were included in an early release covering about 700 HLA-typed donors. The research as a whole found: The authors suggested that the approach could potentially be generalized to other disease states and immunological phenotypes. When HLA alleles, especially DR and DQ, strongly co-occurred, TCR associations were difficult to assign to individual alleles. Because counts were too low, about 18 rarely observed V segments, including chromosome 9 orphons, were excluded from the earlier analysis of some 590 of the donors. A later analysis associated 16,951 TCR beta sequences with specific HLA alleles at a false discovery rate of 0.05. Broadly in line with IMGT annotations, most TCR beta V segments showed up in productive rearrangements about 87% or about 30% of the time in an earlier analysis of some 590 of the donors. According to a later analysis, TCR association rates differed among HLA loci, with DRB1 alleles showing the most associated TCRs and HLA-C alleles showing the fewest. A later analysis reported that several top co-occurrence clusters appeared linked to parvovirus B19, influenza, CMV and Epstein-Barr virus. The classifier was reported to diagnose cytomegalovirus status with high specificity and sensitivity in both the original and validation cohorts. Roughly uniform sequencing depth across donors was assumed in presence/absence analyses, although this assumption may not hold. Compared with the roughly 700-donor mean, donors in an Asian-associated ancestry cluster had fewer N-insertions in productive TCRs, according to a later genetic analysis. In a later analysis, HLA-associated TCR beta chains showed more clonal expansion and lower generation probabilities than non-associated chains that were equally common. The cohort was sequenced for TCR beta chains only, and without alpha or paired-chain data the features that could be detected were limited. A later genetic analysis associated a missense DCLRE1C variant with V-gene and J-gene trimming of TCR beta chains, and an independent cohort replicated the association. While some public TCRs were present in many individuals, most TCR sequences turned up only very rarely across donors. A later analysis found that most CMV-associated TCR beta chains appeared HLA-restricted, with HLA associations seemingly driven largely by CMV exposure. A further reported finding was that TCR beta sequences accurately predicted the HLA-A and HLA-B alleles for most subjects in the first cohort. A few of the identified cytomegalovirus-associated TCR beta chains were confirmed in vitro to be specific for cytomegalovirus antigens. For the cohort, immune exposure information was limited to CMV serostatus. Linkage disequilibrium might explain the correlated functional status among segregating V segments, but an unknown experimental factor could not be excluded. A cluster of highly shared sequence variants was judged likely to be a technical artifact of the sequencing pipeline. The study listed 150 to 200 TCR beta chains as associated with cytomegalovirus. Because HLA typing was unavailable for some donors at each locus, only the typed subset was used in association tests.

In total, roughly 670 healthy bone marrow donors made up the cohort. At the time of sampling, every cohort member was nominally healthy, though immune exposures that went unrecorded were likely present. The donor was CMV seronegative and belonged to the group of 380 or so seronegative cohort members. A peripheral blood sample was provided by each donor, and peripheral blood mononuclear cells were used for TCR beta sequencing. The Qiagen DNeasy Blood Extraction Kit was used to extract genomic DNA from the blood cell samples. Library construction relied on the immunoSEQ multiplex PCR assay. For the multiplex PCR, a mixture combining 60 forward primers for TCR Vbeta segments and 13 reverse primers for TCR Jbeta segments was used. Amplification of the CDR3 region of rearranged TCR beta genes was performed with a multiplex PCR assay on genomic DNA. The amplified TCR beta libraries were sequenced on the Illumina HiSeq System as 87-base-pair reads. Processing in the source paper ran as follows. A later analysis counted some 74 million unique TCR beta chains across the 500 to 850 repertoires, and around 12 million of these chains were shared by at least two donors. A nearest-neighbor algorithm error-corrected the raw reads and collapsed the reads into unique sequences, merging closely related sequences to remove PCR and sequencing errors. V, D and J gene segments were assigned by aligning CDR3 sequences to IMGT reference sequences. Each retained sequence needed at least a six-nucleotide match to both a V gene segment and a J gene segment. A rearrangement was called productive if the CDR3 had no stop codons and remained in frame with V and J, and every other rearrangement was called non-productive. Following IMGT convention, CDR3 was defined as the stretch from the second conserved V-encoded cysteine up to the conserved J-encoded phenylalanine. Sequences without an unambiguous match to a single V gene segment were excluded from the earlier analysis of about 600 of the donors. An earlier analysis of about 600 of the donors called V segments functional above 56.7% productive rearrangements and segregating when the between-donor standard deviation exceeded 5%. A statistical classification framework was built for diagnosing cytomegalovirus status from the catalog of TCR beta chain sequences. A later analysis assigned V and J genes by comparing TCR nucleotide sequences with IMGT/GENE-DB human TR gene sequences. In a later analysis, CDR3 sequences and most-parsimonious VDJ recombination scenarios were assigned using the TCRdist pipeline. In a later analysis, every TCR beta chain was defined by the combination of its CDR3 amino acid sequence and its V-gene family, and reads without a unique V-gene family were dropped. A later analysis removed several hundred highly shared, low-generation-probability nucleotide sequences to deal with suspected cross-contamination and a sequencing artifact. In a later analysis, a clonal expansion index was calculated for each public chain from normalized within-repertoire ranks of inferred template counts. A later analysis computed generation probabilities with a VDJ recombination model fitted to out-of-frame rearrangements, and checked the results against IGoR. Hypergeometric tests were used in a later analysis to score TCR-TCR, TCR-HLA and TCR-CMV co-occurrence, with a repertoire-size bias correction applied to the TCR pairs. A later analysis estimated false discovery rates by permuting HLA or CMV assignments 20 times. A later analysis grouped co-occurring TCRs with DBSCAN, adding TCRdist sequence similarity when clustering within HLA-allele-positive subsets. For co-occurrence clustering, repertoires with fewer than 30,000 or more than 120,000 public chains were excluded, along with a handful of repertoires with anomalous nucleotide sharing. The table comes from immuneACCESS by way of TCRdb, which keeps in-frame sequences with V and J called. Part of the clones is missing from these tables; in studies checked, under half for an unresolved V gene and the rest for unknown reasons. That table supplies the V and J calls and clone size; D and trimming were determined from the DNA. The sample table holds some 200,000 clones, of which approximately 79% were seen once. The ten top clones hold roughly 1.5% of the sample.

The clonotype was recovered from a man between 50 and 59 years old in good health and CMV-seronegative. The sample comprised PBMCs.

The CDR3 reads as follows: CASSPVLGATGYTF. The sequence in DNA is TGCGCCAGCAGCCCCGTGTTGGGGGCGACTGGCTACACCTTC. Here the chain combines TRBV5-1 and TRBJ1-2; the D gene is possibly TRBD1, with 6 bases matching. The trim is 4 bases for V and 7 bases for J, with a gap of 17 bases between the germline ends. The germline V gene gives CDR1 as SGHRS and CDR2 as YFSETQ. The CDR3, cysteine through phenylalanine, is 14 amino acids long. The read is trimmed to its CDR3 DNA, 42 bases read in frame from base 1.